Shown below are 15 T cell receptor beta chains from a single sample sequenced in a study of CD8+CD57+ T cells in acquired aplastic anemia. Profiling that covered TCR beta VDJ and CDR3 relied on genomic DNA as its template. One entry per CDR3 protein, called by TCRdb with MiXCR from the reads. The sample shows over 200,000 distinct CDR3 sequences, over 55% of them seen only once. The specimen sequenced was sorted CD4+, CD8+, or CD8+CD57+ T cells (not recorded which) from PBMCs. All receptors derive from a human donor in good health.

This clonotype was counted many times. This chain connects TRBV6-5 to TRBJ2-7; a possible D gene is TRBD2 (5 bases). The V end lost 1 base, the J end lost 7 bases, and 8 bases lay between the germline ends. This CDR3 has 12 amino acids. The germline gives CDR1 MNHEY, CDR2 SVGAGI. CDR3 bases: TGTGCCAGCAGTTACTTTTCGGGAGAGCAGTACTTC. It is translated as CASSYFSGEQYF.

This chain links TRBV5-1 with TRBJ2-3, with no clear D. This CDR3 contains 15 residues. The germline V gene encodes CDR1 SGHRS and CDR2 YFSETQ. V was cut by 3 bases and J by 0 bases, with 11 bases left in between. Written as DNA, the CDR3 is TGCGCCAGCAGCTCCCAGGTCCCTAGCACAGATACGCAGTATTTT. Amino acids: CASSSQVPSTDTQYF.

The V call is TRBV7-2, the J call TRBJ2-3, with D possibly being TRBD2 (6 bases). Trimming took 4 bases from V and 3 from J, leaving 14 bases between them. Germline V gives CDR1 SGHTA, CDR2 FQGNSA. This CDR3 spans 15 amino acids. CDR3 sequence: CASSSPGSSTDTQYF. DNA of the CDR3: TGTGCCAGCAGCTCCCCCGGGAGTTCTACAGATACGCAGTATTTT.

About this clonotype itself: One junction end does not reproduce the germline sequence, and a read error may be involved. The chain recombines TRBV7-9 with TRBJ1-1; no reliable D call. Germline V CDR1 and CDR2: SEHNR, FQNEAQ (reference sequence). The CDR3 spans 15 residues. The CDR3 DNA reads TGCGCCAGCAGCTTGTCGTCGCAGCTTCCCACTGAAGCTTTCTTT. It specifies CASSLSSQLPTEAFF.

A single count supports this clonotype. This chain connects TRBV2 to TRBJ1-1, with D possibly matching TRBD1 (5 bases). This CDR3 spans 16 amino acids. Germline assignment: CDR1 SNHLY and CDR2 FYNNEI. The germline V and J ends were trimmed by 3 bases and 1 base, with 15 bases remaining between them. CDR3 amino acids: CASSDIEGRGNTEAFF. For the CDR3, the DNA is TGTGCCAGCAGTGATATCGAGGGGCGCGGGAACACTGAAGCTTTCTTT.

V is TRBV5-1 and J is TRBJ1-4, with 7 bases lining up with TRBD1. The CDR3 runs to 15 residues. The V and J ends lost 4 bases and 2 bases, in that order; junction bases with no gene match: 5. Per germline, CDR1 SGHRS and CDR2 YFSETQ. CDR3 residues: CASSGTGETNEKLFF. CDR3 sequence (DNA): TGCGCCAGCAGCGGAACAGGGGAGACTAATGAAAAACTGTTTTTT.

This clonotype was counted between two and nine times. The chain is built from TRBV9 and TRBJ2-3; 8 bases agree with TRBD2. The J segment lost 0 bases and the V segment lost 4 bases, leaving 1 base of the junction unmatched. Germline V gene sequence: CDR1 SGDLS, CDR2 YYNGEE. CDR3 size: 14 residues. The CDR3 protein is CASSKRGSTDTQYF. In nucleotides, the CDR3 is TGTGCCAGCAGCAAGCGGGGGAGCACAGATACGCAGTATTTT.

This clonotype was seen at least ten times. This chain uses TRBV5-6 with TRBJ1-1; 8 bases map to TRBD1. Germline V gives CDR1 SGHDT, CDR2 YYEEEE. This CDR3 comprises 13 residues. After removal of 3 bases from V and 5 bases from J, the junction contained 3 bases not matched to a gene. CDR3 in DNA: TGTGCCAGCAGCTCCGACAGGGGTACTGAAGCTTTCTTT. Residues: CASSSDRGTEAFF.

CDR3 in DNA: TGTGCCAGCAGCTTACGGGGGGCGGAGACCCAGTACTTC. Translation gives CASSLRGAETQYF. This chain joins TRBV7-7 and TRBJ2-5; D might be TRBD2 (7 bases). CDR1 is SSHAT and CDR2 is FNYEAQ in the germline V gene (reference sequence). The CDR3 is 13 amino acids. Between the trimmed V and J ends, which lost 2 bases and 5 bases, there was a span of 9 bases.

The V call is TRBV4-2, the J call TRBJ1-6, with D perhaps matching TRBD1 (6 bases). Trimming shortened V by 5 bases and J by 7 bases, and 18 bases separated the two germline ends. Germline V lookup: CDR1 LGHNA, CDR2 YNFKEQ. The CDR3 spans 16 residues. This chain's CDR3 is CASSSSPGARNSPLHF. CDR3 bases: TGTGCCAGCAGCTCAAGCCCAGGGGCGCGAAATTCACCCCTCCACTTT.

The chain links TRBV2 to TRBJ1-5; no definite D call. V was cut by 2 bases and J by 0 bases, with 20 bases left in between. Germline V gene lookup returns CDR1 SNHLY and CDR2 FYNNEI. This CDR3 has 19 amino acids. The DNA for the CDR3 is TGTGCCAGCAGTGAATTAGACACCCAGGAAAGATATAGCAATCAGCCCCAGCATTTT. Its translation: CASSELDTQERYSNQPQHF.

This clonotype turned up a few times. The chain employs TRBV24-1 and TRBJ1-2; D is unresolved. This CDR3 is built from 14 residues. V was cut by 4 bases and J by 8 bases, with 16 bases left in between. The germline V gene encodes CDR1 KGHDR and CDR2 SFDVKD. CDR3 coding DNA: TGTGCCACCAGTGACAGTTCCCCCTACGGCGGCTACACCTTC. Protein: CATSDSSPYGGYTF.

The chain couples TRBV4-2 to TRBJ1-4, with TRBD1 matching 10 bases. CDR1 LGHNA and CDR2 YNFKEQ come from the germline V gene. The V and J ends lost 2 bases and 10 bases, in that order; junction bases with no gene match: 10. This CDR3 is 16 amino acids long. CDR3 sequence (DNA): TGTGCCAGCAGCCAAAGCCCAGGGACAGGGGTTGGAAAACTGTTTTTT. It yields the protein CASSQSPGTGVGKLFF.

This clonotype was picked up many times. The CDR3 here is CSVPPLTFLMGYTF. In nucleotides, the CDR3 is TGCAGCGTTCCTCCCCTGACCTTCCTGATGGGCTACACCTTC. The V gene is TRBV29-1, the J gene TRBJ1-2, with D unresolved. The CDR3 length is 14 residues. V lost 5 bases and J lost 8, with 21 bases in between. The germline CDR1 and CDR2 sequences are SQVTM and ANQGSEA.

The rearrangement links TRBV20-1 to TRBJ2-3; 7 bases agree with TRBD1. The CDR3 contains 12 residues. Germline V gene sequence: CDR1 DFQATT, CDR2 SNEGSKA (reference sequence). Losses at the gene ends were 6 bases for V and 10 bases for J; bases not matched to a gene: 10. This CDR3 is CSAGTVTSSQYF. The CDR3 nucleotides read TGCAGTGCGGGGACAGTCACCTCTTCGCAGTATTTT.